Presented here are 18 T cell receptor beta chains from one specimen sequenced in a study of blood T cell repertoires in COVID-19. Sequenced by immunoSEQ multiplex PCR; TCRdb stores in-frame clones only, minus some. The sample has roughly 140,000 clones; around nine tenths are singletons. Sequencing was carried out using peripheral blood. The receptors were sampled from a woman aged 70-85 years with acute or convalescent COVID-19.

The chain recombines TRBV7-8 with TRBJ1-2, with 7 bases identical to TRBD1. CDR3 length: 15 amino acids. With 0 bases clipped from V and 7 bases from J, the junction kept 8 bases outside the gene matches. CDR1 and CDR2 from the germline V gene are SGHVS and FQNEAQ. CDR3 protein: CASSLALRPGGGYTF. CDR3 nucleotide sequence: TGTGCCAGCAGCTTAGCTCTGAGGCCAGGGGGTGGCTACACCTTC.

The chain couples TRBV9 to TRBJ2-1, with TRBD2 as a possible D gene (6 bases). Per the germline V gene, CDR1 is SGDLS and CDR2 is YYNGEE. This CDR3 contains 14 residues. V was clipped by 2 bases and J by 4 bases, with 10 bases between them. The CDR3: CASSVEGWYNEQFF. As DNA, the CDR3 is TGTGCCAGCAGCGTGGAGGGATGGTACAATGAGCAGTTCTTC. Together with reference TRBV9 and TRBJ2-1, the CDR3 gives the full variable domain: DSGVTQTPKHLITATGQRVTLRCSPRSGDLSVYWYQQSLDQGLQFLIQYYNGEERAKGNILERFSAQQFPDLHSELNLSSLELGDSALYFCASSVEGWYNEQFFGPGTRLTVL.

The chain carries TRBV7-9 and TRBJ2-7; 9 bases line up with TRBD1. J was trimmed by 5 bases and V by 2 bases; bases with no gene match: 7. This CDR3 has 15 residues. Germline V gives CDR1 SEHNR, CDR2 FQNEAQ (reference sequence). The CDR3: CASSLYGDRVHEQYF. The CDR3 DNA is TGTGCCAGCAGCTTATATGGGGACAGGGTGCACGAGCAGTACTTC.

V gene TRBV5-1 combines with J gene TRBJ1-2, with 7 bases lining up with TRBD1. V gave up 3 bases and J gave up 5 bases; unmatched junction bases: 7. The CDR3 length is 14 residues. Germline loops: CDR1 SGHRS, CDR2 YFSETQ. The CDR3 reads CASSSTGQPYGYTF. The CDR3 coding sequence is TGCGCCAGCAGCTCTACGGGACAGCCATATGGCTACACCTTC.

The chain links TRBV5-1 to TRBJ1-5; 8 nucleotides agree with TRBD1. Germline-derived CDR1 and CDR2 are SGHRS and YFSETQ. V gave up 0 bases and J gave up 3 bases; unmatched junction bases: 5. This CDR3 is 16 amino acids long. Written as DNA, the CDR3 is TGCGCCAGCAGCTTGGACCCACAGGGGGACAATCAGCCCCAGCATTTT. Its protein product is CASSLDPQGDNQPQHF.

The chain carries TRBV19 and TRBJ2-3; 10 positions agree with TRBD1. Germline trimming cut 4 bases from V and 2 bases from J; bases unmatched to any gene: 3. Germline CDR1 is LNHDA and CDR2 is SQIVND (reference sequence). The CDR3 contains 15 residues. CDR3 residues: CASSTGQGFTDTQYF. CDR3 nucleotide sequence: TGTGCCAGTAGTACGGGACAGGGGTTCACAGATACGCAGTATTTT.

The sample holds a few counts of this clone. V and J are TRBV6-2 or TRBV6-3 and TRBJ1-6; 8 nucleotides line up with TRBD1. Germline values: CDR1 MNHEY, CDR2 SVGEGT. J was trimmed by 8 bases and V by 0 bases; bases with no gene match: 9. This CDR3 spans 17 amino acids. This chain's CDR3 is CASSYSKTGARDSPLHF. CDR3 nucleotides: TGTGCCAGCAGTTACTCGAAGACAGGGGCCCGCGATTCACCCCTCCACTTT.

The chain links TRBV5-1 to TRBJ2-3, with TRBD2 identical over 8 bases. Germline V CDR1 and CDR2: SGHRS, YFSETQ. The CDR3 runs to 17 residues. Germline trimming cut 0 bases from V and 5 bases from J; bases unmatched to any gene: 11. The CDR3 DNA follows: TGCGCCAGCAGCTTGGGTGGTGGCGGGGGGATCCGAGATACGCAGTATTTT. This translates into CASSLGGGGGIRDTQYF.

This clone was observed a handful of times. The rearrangement links TRBV5-6 to TRBJ1-1; 9 bases are shared with TRBD1. V trimming: 2 bases; J trimming: 2 bases; junction bases outside the gene matches: 4. Germline assignment: CDR1 SGHDT and CDR2 YYEEEE. This CDR3 has 15 residues. The CDR3 reads CASSFGTGLNTEAFF. The CDR3 coding sequence is TGTGCCAGCAGCTTCGGGACAGGGTTAAACACTGAAGCTTTCTTT.

The rearrangement joins TRBV28 to TRBJ2-1, with TRBD1 matching 7 bases. The trim removed 6 bases at V and 10 bases at J, leaving 6 bases unmatched. Per the germline V gene, CDR1 is MDHEN and CDR2 is SYDVKM. The CDR3 spans 12 residues. CDR3 coding DNA: TGTGCCAGCAGGGGGACAGTTCAAGAGCAGTTCTTC. It codes for CASRGTVQEQFF.

The chain has TRBV9 and TRBJ1-4; D possibly corresponds to TRBD1 (6 bases). Per germline, CDR1 SGDLS and CDR2 YYNGEE. V lost 0 bases and J 5 bases, leaving 11 bases between the germline ends. The CDR3 covers 15 residues. CDR3 sequence reads: CASSVAGVGNEKLFF. The DNA of the CDR3 is TGTGCCAGCAGCGTAGCAGGGGTAGGGAATGAAAAACTGTTTTTT.

V usage is TRBV12-1 and J usage is TRBJ2-7; the table assigns TRBD2, which was not confirmed against the DNA. TRBV12-1 is assigned pseudogene status. The CDR3 covers 17 residues. This CDR3 is CASSPTYSGGESYEQYF. CDR3 DNA: TGTGCCAGCAGCCCCACCTATAGCGGGGGGGAGTCCTACGAGCAGTACTTC.

This sequence joins TRBV7-9 and TRBJ2-7; 8 nucleotides agree with TRBD1. Germline CDR1 reads SEHNR; CDR2 reads FQNEAQ (reference sequence). This CDR3 region has 16 residues. J lost 4 bases, V lost 1 base, and 9 bases had no gene match. The CDR3 protein is CASSLGKTGAWYEQYF. The CDR3 bases are TGTGCCAGCAGCTTAGGGAAGACAGGGGCATGGTACGAGCAGTACTTC.

The chain is built from TRBV6-5 and TRBJ2-5; TRBD1 is a possible D gene (6 bases). CDR1 MNHEY and CDR2 SVGAGI come from the germline V gene. V lost 0 bases and J lost 5, with 13 bases in between. CDR3 size: 15 residues. CDR3 in amino acids: CASSYSPGGIETQYF. The CDR3 DNA sequence: TGTGCCAGCAGTTACTCACCTGGGGGCATCGAGACCCAGTACTTC.

The chain combines TRBV6-5 with TRBJ2-7, with D possibly matching TRBD1 (5 bases). V shed 2 bases and J shed 6 bases, with 17 bases lying between them. In germline, CDR1 is MNHEY, CDR2 SVGAGI. The CDR3 length is 15 residues. The CDR3 bases are TGTGCCAGCAGTTACCAAGTGGGGCAACTGAGCGAGCAGTACTTC. This translates into CASSYQVGQLSEQYF.

V and J are TRBV3-1 (or the pseudogene TRBV3-2) and TRBJ2-4; TRBD1 matches at 11 bases. This CDR3 contains 19 residues. V lost 3 bases to trimming and J lost 0 bases; unmatched junction nucleotides: 10. The germline V gene encodes CDR1 LGHDT and CDR2 YNNKEL (reference sequence). CDR3 amino acids: CASSHRTGGLSLAKNIQYF. Written as DNA, the CDR3 is TGTGCCAGCAGCCATAGGACAGGGGGCCTATCGTTAGCCAAAAACATTCAGTACTTC.

The chain employs TRBV11-3 and TRBJ2-2; no reliable D call. Between the trimmed V and J ends, which lost 3 bases and 5 bases, there was a span of 7 bases. The V gene's germline CDR1 is SGHNT and CDR2 YENEEA. This CDR3 is built from 13 residues. CDR3 sequence: CASSFVSTGELFF. The DNA of the CDR3 is TGTGCCAGCAGCTTTGTTTCGACCGGGGAGCTGTTTTTT.

The J gene is TRBJ2-5, the V gene TRBV6-5; 9 bases are shared with TRBD1. In germline, CDR1 is MNHEY, CDR2 SVGAGI. This CDR3 contains 14 residues. Trimming took 6 bases from V and 0 from J; bases not matched to a gene: 2. CDR3 in amino acids: CASRDRGYQETQYF. CDR3 coding DNA: TGTGCCAGCAGGGACAGGGGCTACCAAGAGACCCAGTACTTC.